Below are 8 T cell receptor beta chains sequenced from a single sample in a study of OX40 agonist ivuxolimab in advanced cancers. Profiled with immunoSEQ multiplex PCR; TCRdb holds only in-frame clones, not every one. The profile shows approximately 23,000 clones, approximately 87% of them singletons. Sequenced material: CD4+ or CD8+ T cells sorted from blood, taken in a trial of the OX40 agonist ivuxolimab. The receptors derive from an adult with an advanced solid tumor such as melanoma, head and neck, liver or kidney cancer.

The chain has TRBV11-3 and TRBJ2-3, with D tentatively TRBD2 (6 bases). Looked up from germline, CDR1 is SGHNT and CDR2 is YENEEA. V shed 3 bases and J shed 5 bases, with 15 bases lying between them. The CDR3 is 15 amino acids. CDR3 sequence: CASSLSAGRRDTQYF. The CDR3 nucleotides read TGTGCCAGCAGCTTGTCGGCGGGACGGAGAGATACGCAGTATTTT.

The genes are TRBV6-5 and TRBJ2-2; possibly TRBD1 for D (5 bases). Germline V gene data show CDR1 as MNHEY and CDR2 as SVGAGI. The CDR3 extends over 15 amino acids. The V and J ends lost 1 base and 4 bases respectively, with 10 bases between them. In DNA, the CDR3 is TGTGCCAGCAGTTACTGCACAGGATTCACCGGGGAGCTGTTTTTT. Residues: CASSYCTGFTGELFF.

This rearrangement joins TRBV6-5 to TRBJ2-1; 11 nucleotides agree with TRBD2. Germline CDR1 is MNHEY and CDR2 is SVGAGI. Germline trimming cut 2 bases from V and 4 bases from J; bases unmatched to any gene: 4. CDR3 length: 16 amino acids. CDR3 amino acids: CASSYTLAGGYNEQFF. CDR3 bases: TGTGCCAGCAGTTACACCCTAGCGGGAGGATACAATGAGCAGTTCTTC.

CDR3 protein: CASSLEGTGTEAFF. CDR3 nucleotides: TGCGCCAGCAGCTTGGAAGGGACAGGGACTGAAGCTTTCTTT. This sequence joins TRBV5-1 and TRBJ1-1, with 9 bases lining up with TRBD1. Germline lookup yields CDR1 SGHRS and CDR2 YFSETQ. The CDR3 sequence is 14 residues long. The J segment lost 5 bases and the V segment lost 0 bases, leaving 2 bases of the junction unmatched.

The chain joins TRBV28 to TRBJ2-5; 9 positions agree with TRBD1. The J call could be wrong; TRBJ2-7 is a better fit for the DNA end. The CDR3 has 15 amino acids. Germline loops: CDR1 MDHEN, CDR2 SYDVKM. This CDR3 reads CASSRGQGYSYEQYF. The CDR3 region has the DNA TGTGCCAGCAGCCGTGGACAGGGGTACTCCTACGAGCAGTACTTC.

The CDR3 nucleotides are TGTGCCAGTAGTCCTCCCGGGACCCCAACTGGGGATGAGCAGTTCTTC. Translation gives CASSPPGTPTGDEQFF. The rearrangement links TRBV19 to TRBJ2-1; D tentatively reads TRBD1 or TRBD2 (5 bases each). Looked up from germline, CDR1 is LNHDA and CDR2 is SQIVND (reference sequence). V was pared by 5 bases and J by 8 bases, with 22 bases between. This CDR3 spans 16 amino acids. Filled out from reference TRBV19 and TRBJ2-1, the complete variable domain reads DGGITQSPKYLFRKEGQNVTLSCEQNLNHDAMYWYRQDPGQGLRLIYYSQIVNDFQKGDIAEGYSVSREKKESFPLTVTSAQKNPTAFYLCASSPPGTPTGDEQFFGPGTRLTVL.

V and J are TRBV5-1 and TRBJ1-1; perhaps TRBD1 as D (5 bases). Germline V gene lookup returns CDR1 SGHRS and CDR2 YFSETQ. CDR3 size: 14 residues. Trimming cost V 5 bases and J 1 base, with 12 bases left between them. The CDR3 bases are TGCGCCAGCAGTTGGACAACTACGAACACTGAAGCTTTCTTT. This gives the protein CASSWTTTNTEAFF.

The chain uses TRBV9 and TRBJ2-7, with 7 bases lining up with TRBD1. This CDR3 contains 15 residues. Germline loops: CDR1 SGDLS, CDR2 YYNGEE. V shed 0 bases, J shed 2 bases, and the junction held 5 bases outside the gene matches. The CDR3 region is CASSVGGTETYEQYF. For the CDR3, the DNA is TGTGCCAGCAGCGTAGGAGGGACAGAAACCTACGAGCAGTACTTC.